This T cell receptor (beta chain) stems from a study of molecular identifiers for immune sequencing clone quantification. For the study at large: The replicates split RNA from roughly 20,000 or 100,000 naive CD8 cells five ways and sequenced four. Study-wide results and limits: Over 99% of CMV-specific effector molecules, but under 1% of naive ones, were in clones above 20 copies.

V gave up 7 bases and J gave up 4 bases, with 10 bases separating them. Germline V gene lookup returns CDR1 SNHLY and CDR2 FYNNEI. The CDR3 contains 12 residues. A remark on this clonotype: Its antigen is undetermined.

With 10%, 30% or 50% of RNA, about 17,000 to 1,000,000 naive CD8 T cells were sequenced. Sorting was used to obtain naive CD8 T cells (CD8+CD4-CCR7+CD45RA+). Each CDR3 protein gets one entry after TCRdb re-called the PCR reads with MiXCR. The repertoire holds about half a million distinct CDR3 sequences, with roughly a fifth as singletons. The chain combines TRBV2 with TRBJ1-1, with D maybe TRBD1 (5 bases). Sample: naive CD8+ T cells from blood, with Jurkat cell RNA spiked in. Subset meaning: FACS-sorted CD8+CD4-CCR7+CD45RA+ naive T cells. The TCR was taken from a human donor in good health. Some libraries in this study had Jurkat cell RNA spiked in. The CDR3: CASIRGPTEAFF. The CDR3 DNA follows: TGTGCCAGCATACGGGGACCCACTGAAGCTTTCTTT.